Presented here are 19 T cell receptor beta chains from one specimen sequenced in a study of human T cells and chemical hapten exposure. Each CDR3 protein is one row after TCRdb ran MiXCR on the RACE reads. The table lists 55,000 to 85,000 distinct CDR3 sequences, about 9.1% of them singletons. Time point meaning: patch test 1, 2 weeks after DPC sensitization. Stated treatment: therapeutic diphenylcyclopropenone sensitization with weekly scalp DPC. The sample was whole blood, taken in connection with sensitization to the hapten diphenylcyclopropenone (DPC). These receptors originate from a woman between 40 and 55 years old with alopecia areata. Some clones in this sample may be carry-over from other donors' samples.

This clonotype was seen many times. DNA of the CDR3: TGTGCCAGCAGTGAGTCGAGGGGTTCCATGGCGAGTGGCTACACCTTC. It specifies CASSESRGSMASGYTF. The V and J genes are TRBV25-1 and TRBJ1-2; D is perhaps TRBD1 (5 bases). The CDR3 sequence is 16 residues long. From germline, CDR1 is MGHDK and CDR2 SYGVNS. Trimming pared 3 bases from V and 7 bases from J, leaving 21 bases between.

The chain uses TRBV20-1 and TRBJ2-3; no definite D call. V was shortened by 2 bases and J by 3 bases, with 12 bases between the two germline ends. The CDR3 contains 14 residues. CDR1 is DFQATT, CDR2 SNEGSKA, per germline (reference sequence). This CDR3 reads CSARTRGDTDTQYF. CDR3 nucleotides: TGCAGTGCTAGAACCCGCGGAGATACAGATACGCAGTATTTT.

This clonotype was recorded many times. For the CDR3, the DNA is TGTGCCAGCAGTGAATCTCCTTATACCTACGAGCAGTACTTC. This sequence encodes CASSESPYTYEQYF. The rearrangement joins TRBV6-1 to TRBJ2-7; D unresolved. Trimming left V 2 bases short and J 2 bases short, with 10 bases between. Germline V gene data show CDR1 as MNHNS and CDR2 as SASEGT. The CDR3 spans 14 residues.

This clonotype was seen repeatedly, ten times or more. The DNA for the CDR3 is TGTGCCATCAAGGGGGACACCCCTAACTATGGCTACACCTTC. Amino acids: CAIKGDTPNYGYTF. The chain uses TRBV10-3 and TRBJ1-2; D is possibly TRBD1 (6 bases). CDR1 and CDR2 from the germline V gene are ENHRY and SYGVKD. This CDR3 is built from 14 residues. Trimming took off 7 bases at V and 0 bases at J, with 12 bases between the two ends.

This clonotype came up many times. CDR3 nucleotide sequence: TGCAGCGTTGGTCGGCAGGGGAGCACTGAAGCTTTCTTT. Its translation is CSVGRQGSTEAFF. The chain employs TRBV29-1 and TRBJ1-1; TRBD1 might be the D (6 bases). In germline, CDR1 is SQVTM, CDR2 ANQGSEA. The CDR3 loop spans 13 amino acids. Trimming took off 4 bases at V and 4 bases at J, with 13 bases between the two ends.

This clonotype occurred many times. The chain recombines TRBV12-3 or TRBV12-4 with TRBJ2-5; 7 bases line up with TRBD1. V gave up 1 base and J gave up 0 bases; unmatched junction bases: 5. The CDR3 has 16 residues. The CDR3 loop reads CASSLGQGRDQETQYF. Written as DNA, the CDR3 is TGTGCCAGCAGTTTAGGACAGGGCCGAGACCAAGAGACCCAGTACTTC.

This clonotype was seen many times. CDR3 sequence: CATLRDMNTEAFF. The CDR3 DNA sequence: TGTGCCACCTTGCGGGACATGAACACTGAAGCTTTCTTT. The chain joins TRBV18 to TRBJ1-1, with D possibly TRBD1 on 6 matching bases. The germline CDR1 and CDR2 sequences are KGHSH and LQKENI. This CDR3 has 13 amino acids. Deletions cut 10 bases from V and 0 bases from J, with 12 bases between.

The CDR3 spells CASSFFGGDTQYF. CDR3 bases: TGTGCCAGCAGCTTTTTCGGGGGAGATACGCAGTATTTT. This rearrangement joins TRBV11-2 to TRBJ2-3, with D perhaps matching TRBD2 (6 bases). V gave up 3 bases and J gave up 5 bases, with 9 bases separating them. Germline-derived CDR1 and CDR2 are SGHAT and FQNNGV. This CDR3 comprises 13 residues.

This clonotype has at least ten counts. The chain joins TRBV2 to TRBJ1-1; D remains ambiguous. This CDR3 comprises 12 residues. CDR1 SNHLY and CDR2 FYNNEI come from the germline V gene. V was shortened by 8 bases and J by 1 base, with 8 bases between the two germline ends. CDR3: CASHEQNTEAFF. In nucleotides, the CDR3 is TGTGCCAGCCACGAGCAGAACACTGAAGCTTTCTTT.

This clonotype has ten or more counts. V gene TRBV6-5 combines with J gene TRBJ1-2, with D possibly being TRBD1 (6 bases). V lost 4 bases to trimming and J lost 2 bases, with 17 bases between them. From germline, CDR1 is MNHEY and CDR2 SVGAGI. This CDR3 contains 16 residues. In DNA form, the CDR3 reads TGTGCCAGCAGTTCTCCCACTCGGGGGGCAAACTATGGCTACACCTTC. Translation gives CASSSPTRGANYGYTF.

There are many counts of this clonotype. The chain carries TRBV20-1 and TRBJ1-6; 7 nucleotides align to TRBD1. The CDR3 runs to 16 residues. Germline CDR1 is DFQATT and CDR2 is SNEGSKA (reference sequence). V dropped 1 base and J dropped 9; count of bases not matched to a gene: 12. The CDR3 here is CSARVIPGQLFSPLHF. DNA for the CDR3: TGCAGTGCTAGAGTTATTCCGGGACAGCTATTTTCACCCCTCCACTTT.

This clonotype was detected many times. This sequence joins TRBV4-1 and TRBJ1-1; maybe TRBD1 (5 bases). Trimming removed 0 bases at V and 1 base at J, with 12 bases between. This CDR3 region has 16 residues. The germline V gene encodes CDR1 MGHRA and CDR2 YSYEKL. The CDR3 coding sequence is TGCGCCAGCAGCCAAGATAGGAGGACACGGAACACTGAAGCTTTCTTT. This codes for CASSQDRRTRNTEAFF.

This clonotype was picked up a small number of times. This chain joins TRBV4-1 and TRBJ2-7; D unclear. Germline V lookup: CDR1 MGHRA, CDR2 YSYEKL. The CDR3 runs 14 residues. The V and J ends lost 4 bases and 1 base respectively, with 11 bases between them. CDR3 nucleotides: TGCGCCAGCAGCCCCCGGGTCCAATCCTACGAGCAGTACTTC. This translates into CASSPRVQSYEQYF.

The CDR3, as DNA: TGTGCCAGTAGTTACGGTCAGCGTAGCAATCAGCCCCAGCATTTT. This gives the protein CASSYGQRSNQPQHF. V and J are TRBV19 and TRBJ1-5; D unresolved. CDR1 and CDR2 (germline): LNHDA, SQIVND (reference sequence). Trimming removed 5 bases at V and 0 bases at J, with 11 bases between. The CDR3 loop spans 15 amino acids. The full variable domain, completed using reference TRBV19 and TRBJ1-5, is DGGITQSPKYLFRKEGQNVTLSCEQNLNHDAMYWYRQDPGQGLRLIYYSQIVNDFQKGDIAEGYSVSREKKESFPLTVTSAQKNPTAFYLCASSYGQRSNQPQHFGDGTRLSIL.

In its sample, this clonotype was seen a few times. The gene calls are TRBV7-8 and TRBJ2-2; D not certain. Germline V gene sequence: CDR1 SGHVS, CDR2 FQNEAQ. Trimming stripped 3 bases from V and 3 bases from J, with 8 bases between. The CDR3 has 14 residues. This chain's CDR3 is CASSFYLDTGELFF. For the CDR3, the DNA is TGTGCCAGCAGCTTTTACTTGGACACCGGGGAGCTGTTTTTT.

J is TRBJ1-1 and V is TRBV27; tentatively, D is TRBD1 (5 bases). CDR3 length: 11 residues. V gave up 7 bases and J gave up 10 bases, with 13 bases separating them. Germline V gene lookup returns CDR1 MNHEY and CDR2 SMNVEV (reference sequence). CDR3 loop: CASNEGQRAFF. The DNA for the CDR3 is TGTGCCAGCAATGAGGGGCAAAGAGCTTTCTTT.

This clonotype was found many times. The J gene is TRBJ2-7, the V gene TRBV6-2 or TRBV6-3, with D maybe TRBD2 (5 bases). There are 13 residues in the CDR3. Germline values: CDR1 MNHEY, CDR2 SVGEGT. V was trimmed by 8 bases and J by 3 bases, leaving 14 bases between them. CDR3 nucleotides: TGTGCCAGCTCCTCGGACTCTTACTACGAGCAGTACTTC. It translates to CASSSDSYYEQYF.

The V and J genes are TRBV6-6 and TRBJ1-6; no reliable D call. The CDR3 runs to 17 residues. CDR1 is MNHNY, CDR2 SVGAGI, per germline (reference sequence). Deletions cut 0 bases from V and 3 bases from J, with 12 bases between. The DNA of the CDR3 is TGTGCCAGCAGTTACTCGAGAGGGCGCGACTATAATTCACCCCTCCACTTT. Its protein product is CASSYSRGRDYNSPLHF.

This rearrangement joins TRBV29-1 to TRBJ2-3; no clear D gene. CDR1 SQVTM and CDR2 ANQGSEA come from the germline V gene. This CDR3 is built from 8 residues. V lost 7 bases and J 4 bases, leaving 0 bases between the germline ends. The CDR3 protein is CSADTQYF. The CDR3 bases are TGCAGCGCAGATACGCAGTATTTT.